This T cell receptor (beta chain) derives from a study of blood T cell repertoires in COVID-19. CDR3 length: 16 residues. Trimming removed 3 bases from V and 6 bases from J; junction bases left unmatched: 11. Germline V gene data show CDR1 as MDHEN and CDR2 as SYDVKM. Sequencing used immunoSEQ multiplex PCR; TCRdb keeps in-frame clones, though not all of them. Of 350,000 to 450,000 clones in the sample, 70% to 90% were seen once. Sequences were obtained from PBMCs or T cells enriched from blood (not recorded which). V and J are TRBV28 and TRBJ1-2; 9 nucleotides align to TRBD1. The TCR was taken from a woman between 18 and 29 years old who had been exposed to COVID-19. The CDR3 protein is CASSLKPGQGMHGYTF. The CDR3 DNA reads TGTGCCAGCAGTTTGAAACCGGGACAGGGAATGCATGGCTACACCTTC.